The 5 T cell receptor beta chains in this list originate from one sample, sequenced in a study of blood T cell repertoires in COVID-19. Generated by immunoSEQ multiplex PCR, the TCRdb table keeps only in-frame clones and is missing some. The sample lists some 42,000 clones; around nine tenths were seen once. Sequencing input: peripheral blood. These receptors were taken from a man in his forties or fifties with active COVID-19.

The chain recombines TRBV15 with TRBJ2-7, with D tentatively TRBD1 (6 bases). Trimming removed 5 bases from V and 4 bases from J, with 15 bases in between. The CDR3 loop spans 14 amino acids. Germline CDR1 and CDR2: LNHNV and YYDKDF (reference sequence). The CDR3 DNA follows: TGTGCCACCAGCTTAAGCCCGGGACAATACGAGCAGTACTTC. Its protein product is CATSLSPGQYEQYF. Combining the CDR3 with reference TRBV15 and TRBJ2-7 gives the whole variable domain DAMVIQNPRYQVTQFGKPVTLSCSQTLNHNVMYWYQQKSSQAPKLLFHYYDKDFNNEADTPDNFQSRRPNTSFCFLDIRSPGLGDTAMYLCATSLSPGQYEQYFGPGTRLTVT.

The chain joins TRBV7-3 to TRBJ2-7, with D possibly TRBD1 on 6 matching bases. Trimming left V 5 bases short and J 5 bases short, with 13 bases between. The CDR3 covers 13 residues. The germline CDR1 and CDR2 sequences are SGHTA and FQGTGA. This CDR3 reads CASSRTGKDEQYF. The CDR3 DNA sequence: TGTGCCAGCAGCAGAACAGGGAAAGACGAGCAGTACTTC.

The CDR3 is CASRPWRTGNTGELFF. For the CDR3, the DNA is TGTGCCAGCAGACCTTGGAGGACAGGGAACACCGGGGAGCTGTTTTTT. V is TRBV3-1 (or the pseudogene TRBV3-2) and J is TRBJ2-2; 7 nucleotides line up with TRBD1. The CDR3 extends over 16 amino acids. Per germline, CDR1 LGHDT and CDR2 YNNKEL (reference sequence). J lost 1 base, V lost 6 bases, and 8 bases had no gene match.

The gene calls are TRBV4-2 and TRBJ2-2; 8 nucleotides agree with TRBD2. This CDR3 contains 15 residues. CDR1 and CDR2 from the germline V gene are LGHNA and YNFKEQ. With V trimmed by 1 base and J by 3 bases, 1 base remained unmatched. CDR3 protein: CASSQAGGDTGELFF. The CDR3 DNA reads as TGTGCCAGCAGCCAAGCGGGAGGGGACACCGGGGAGCTGTTTTTT.

The chain employs TRBV28 and TRBJ2-6; 10 nucleotides line up with TRBD2. With 7 bases clipped from V and 3 bases from J, the junction kept 6 bases outside the gene matches. CDR3 length: 16 residues. Looked up from germline, CDR1 is MDHEN and CDR2 is SYDVKM. The CDR3, as DNA: TGTGCCAGCAATAGAGCGGGAGGGAGTGGGGCCAACGTCCTGACTTTC. This codes for CASNRAGGSGANVLTF. The variable domain in full, completed from reference TRBV28 and TRBJ2-6, reads DVKVTQSSRYLVKRTGEKVFLECVQDMDHENMFWYRQDPGLGLRLIYFSYDVKMKEKGDIPEGYSVSREKKERFSLILESASTNQTSMYLCASNRAGGSGANVLTFGAGSRLTVL.